The clone carrying this T cell receptor beta chain was observed a handful of times. Germline V gives CDR1 SNHLY, CDR2 FYNNEI. The germline V and J ends were trimmed by 4 bases and 10 bases, with 17 bases remaining between them. The CDR3 is made up of 14 amino acids. TCRdb itself ran the 5' RACE reads through MiXCR, one entry per CDR3 protein. The repertoire holds about 64,000 distinct CDR3 sequences, with roughly 19% as singletons. The sample belongs to a study of HIV-infected patients and healthy controls. This TCR derives from a human donor in good health. The rearrangement joins TRBV2 to TRBJ2-1; no reliable D call. Sequences were obtained from CD4+ T cells from blood. The CDR3 coding sequence is TGTGCCAGCAGTGGATCGGGCTTCCTATCGGAGCAGTTCTTC. Translation: CASSGSGFLSEQFF.